A single sample gave rise to the 2 T cell receptor beta chains below, sequenced in a study of T cell responses to AZD1222 COVID-19 vaccine. The assay was immunoSEQ multiplex PCR, and TCRdb's table has in-frame clones only and misses some. The sample lists 99,000 or so clones; 75% to 90% were seen once. The material sequenced was peripheral blood, taken on day 0 of AZD1222 vaccination. These receptor sequences come from an adult in good health.

CDR3 coding DNA: TGTGCCAGCTCACCACCTGTAGAACAGAAGACCCAGTACTTC. Encoded protein: CASSPPVEQKTQYF. The chain uses TRBV18 and TRBJ2-5; D is ambiguous. Germline V CDR1 and CDR2: KGHSH, LQKENI. The CDR3 has 14 amino acids. Trimming shortened V by 0 bases and J by 6 bases, and 11 bases separated the two germline ends. Based on the CDR3 plus reference TRBV18 and TRBJ2-5, the full variable domain is NAGVMQNPRHLVRRRGQEARLRCSPMKGHSHVYWYRQLPEEGLKFMVYLQKENIIDESGMPKERFSAEFPKEGPSILRIQQVVRGDSAAYFCASSPPVEQKTQYFGPGTRLLVL.

DNA for the CDR3: TGTGCCAGCAGTTTCATCGGGGCGGGACAGGGGGCTTACGAGCAGTACTTC. Amino acid sequence: CASSFIGAGQGAYEQYF. The V and J genes are TRBV28 and TRBJ2-7; 12 bases align to TRBD1. Germline lookup yields CDR1 MDHEN and CDR2 SYDVKM. The CDR3 extends over 17 amino acids. The J segment lost 4 bases and the V segment lost 3 bases, leaving 10 bases of the junction unmatched. Supplemented by reference TRBV28 and TRBJ2-7, the full variable domain reads DVKVTQSSRYLVKRTGEKVFLECVQDMDHENMFWYRQDPGLGLRLIYFSYDVKMKEKGDIPEGYSVSREKKERFSLILESASTNQTSMYLCASSFIGAGQGAYEQYFGPGTRLTVT.